A single sample is the source of the 8 T cell receptor beta chains below, sequenced in a study of shared clonotypes between healthy human individuals. Assay used: immunoSEQ multiplex PCR; TCRdb lists only in-frame clones, some missing. The sample holds roughly 2.5 million clones, about 92% seen once. The sequenced sample consisted of naive CD4+ T cells sorted from blood. As for subset: CD45RA+ positively selected. All receptors come from a man between 18 and 29 years old in good health.

As to this clone: At the DNA level, this CDR3 is encoded by other sequences in the same sample as well. The chain is built from TRBV5-1 and TRBJ2-7; D might be TRBD1 or TRBD2, each matching 5 bases. The CDR3 runs to 15 residues. V was trimmed by 0 bases and J by 0 bases, leaving 10 bases between them. Germline V gene data show CDR1 as SGHRS and CDR2 as YFSETQ. The CDR3 reads CASSLASGSSYEQYF. CDR3 DNA sequence: TGCGCCAGCAGCTTGGCGTCAGGGAGCTCCTACGAGCAGTACTTC. The variable domain in full, completed from reference TRBV5-1 and TRBJ2-7, reads KAGVTQTPRYLIKTRGQQVTLSCSPISGHRSVSWYQQTPGQGLQFLFEYFSETQRNKGNFPGRFSGRQFSNSRSEMNVSTLELGDSALYLCASSLASGSSYEQYFGPGTRLTVT.

The chain links TRBV7-2 to TRBJ1-4; possibly TRBD1 for D (5 bases). The CDR3 loop spans 16 amino acids. Deletions cut 4 bases from V and 4 bases from J, with 16 bases between. The germline gives CDR1 SGHTA, CDR2 FQGNSA. CDR3 in amino acids: CASSWGSAGLNEKLFF. CDR3 in DNA: TGTGCCAGCAGCTGGGGGTCGGCAGGTCTTAATGAAAAACTGTTTTTT.

The chain carries TRBV28 and TRBJ2-4; tentative D call: TRBD1 (5 bases). Germline values: CDR1 MDHEN, CDR2 SYDVKM. This CDR3 comprises 16 residues. Trimming removed 6 bases at V and 1 base at J, with 16 bases between. CDR3 nucleotide sequence: TGTGCCAGCAGGTCTACCTCTGGGGCGGCCAAAAACATTCAGTACTTC. Its protein product is CASRSTSGAAKNIQYF.

The rearrangement links TRBV5-4 to TRBJ2-3; 11 nucleotides align to TRBD2. The CDR3 has 16 residues. Germline lookup yields CDR1 SGHNT and CDR2 YYREEE (reference sequence). V trimming: 3 bases; J trimming: 2 bases; junction bases outside the gene matches: 5. The CDR3 loop is CASSSGTSGNTDTQYF. CDR3 in DNA: TGTGCCAGCAGCTCTGGGACTAGCGGAAACACAGATACGCAGTATTTT.

In the case of this clone: The identical CDR3 is also encoded by other nucleotide sequences in the sample. This chain joins TRBV5-1 and TRBJ1-4; 8 bases fit TRBD1. Trimming took 4 bases from V and 0 from J; bases not matched to a gene: 8. Germline V gene data show CDR1 as SGHRS and CDR2 as YFSETQ. The CDR3 spans 17 residues. The CDR3 is CASSGGQGSATNEKLFF. The CDR3 DNA reads TGCGCCAGCAGCGGAGGACAGGGTTCGGCAACTAATGAAAAACTGTTTTTT.

The chain employs TRBV7-8 and TRBJ2-1; 12 positions agree with TRBD2. Germline V gene data show CDR1 as SGHVS and CDR2 as FQNEAQ. This CDR3 is 16 amino acids long. The V segment lost 5 bases and the J segment 10 bases; nucleotides outside the gene matches: 12. The CDR3 is CASSELTSGGLREQFF. CDR3 DNA sequence: TGTGCCAGCAGCGAATTGACTAGCGGGGGCCTAAGGGAGCAGTTCTTC.

V and J are TRBV4-1 and TRBJ1-4; 11 bases are a match to TRBD1. V dropped 0 bases and J dropped 6; count of bases not matched to a gene: 6. This CDR3 has 17 residues. From germline, CDR1 is MGHRA and CDR2 YSYEKL. The CDR3 spells CASSQEPGTGGYEKLFF. The CDR3 region has the DNA TGCGCCAGCAGCCAAGAACCTGGGACAGGGGGTTATGAAAAACTGTTTTTT.

The chain combines TRBV7-2 with TRBJ1-1, with no clear D. The CDR3 sequence is 13 residues long. Trimming cost V 5 bases and J 4 bases, with 11 bases left between them. Germline V gene data show CDR1 as SGHTA and CDR2 as FQGNSA. For the CDR3, the DNA is TGTGCCAGCAGCACCCGCGAGGGCACTGAAGCTTTCTTT. This codes for CASSTREGTEAFF.